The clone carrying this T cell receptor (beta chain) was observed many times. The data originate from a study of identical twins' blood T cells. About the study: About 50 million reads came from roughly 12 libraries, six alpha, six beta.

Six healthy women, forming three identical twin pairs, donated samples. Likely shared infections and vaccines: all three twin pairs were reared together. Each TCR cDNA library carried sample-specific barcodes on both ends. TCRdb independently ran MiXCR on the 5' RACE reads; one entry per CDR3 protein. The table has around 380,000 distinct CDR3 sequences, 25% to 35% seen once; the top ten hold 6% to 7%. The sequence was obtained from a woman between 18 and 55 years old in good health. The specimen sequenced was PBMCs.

The CDR3 here is CSASELGYEQYF. For the CDR3, the DNA is TGCAGTGCTAGCGAACTAGGGTACGAGCAGTACTTC. The V gene is TRBV20-1, the J gene TRBJ2-7; D is perhaps TRBD2 (5 bases). Germline V lookup: CDR1 DFQATT, CDR2 SNEGSKA (reference sequence). V lost 3 bases and J lost 4, with 10 bases in between. The CDR3 loop spans 12 amino acids.